This T cell receptor beta chain was documented in a study of cytomegalovirus exposure and HLA in healthy donors (dated by TCRdb to about 2017). Background for the entire study: An earlier analysis of roughly 630 of the donors reported about 290 Gb of sequence data and about 100 million unique TCR beta sequences from 190 million or so T cells. Rather than drawing on any new phenotypic data, the later analysis identified candidate immune exposures from TCR beta sequences and the way those sequences occurred across donors. Typing coverage differed by locus: A, B, C, DRB1 and DQB1 were typed in roughly 629-630 donors, DQA1 in roughly 510, DPA1 in 606, and DPB1 in 472. Approximately 300 gigabases of sequencing data and roughly 80 million unique TCR sequences made up an early release that covered 640 HLA-typed donors. About five DR-DQ haplotypes were handled as single units for association and clustering because linkage in the cohort was strong. All discovery cohort repertoires had been generated using a single sequencing platform. In addition to the first cohort of 666 subjects, a separate validation cohort of 130 or so different subjects was used. In a later genetic analysis, genome-wide SNP genotypes for about three fifths of the roughly 670 donors were used, and that subset was treated as a discovery cohort. Using immunosequencing, the study profiled T cell repertoires from around 670 subjects and related those repertoires to cytomegalovirus serostatus. To predict cytomegalovirus infection status, the study combined high-throughput TCR immunosequencing, statistical association of individual TCRs with disease status, and machine learning. The aim of the study was to test whether cataloging public T cell receptors could identify signatures of past pathogen exposure. Of the approximately 370 genotyped donors, approximately 80% were placed in the genetic ancestry cluster associated with self-reported Caucasian donors. An earlier analysis of a few hundred of the donors applied high-throughput TCR beta sequencing to assess whether each TCR beta V gene segment acted as functional or pseudogenic. Across around 400 genotyped donors of the cohort, an average of about 240,000 unique TCR beta nucleotide sequences per donor were sequenced, and around 19% of those sequences were non-productive. Donor age, sex, ethnicity and CMV serostatus were compiled alongside the repertoire data. Class I and class II HLA loci were covered by the typing at four-digit resolution. A later analysis re-analyzed previously published TCR beta repertoires from approximately 700 donors and added high-resolution HLA genotyping to study TCR occurrence patterns. General findings and caveats noted by the study authors: Most TCR sequences were observed very rarely across donors, whereas some public TCRs were present in many individuals. A further reported finding was that TCR beta sequences accurately predicted the HLA-A and HLA-B alleles for most subjects in the first cohort. The sequencing pipeline was judged likely to have produced a cluster of highly shared sequence variants as a technical artifact. At a false discovery rate of 0.05, a later analysis linked about 17,000 TCR beta sequences to specific HLA alleles. Sequencing depth was assumed to be roughly uniform across donors in the presence/absence analyses, though that assumption may not hold. A few of the identified cytomegalovirus-associated TCR beta chains were confirmed in vitro to be specific for cytomegalovirus antigens. Because HLA typing was missing for some donors at each locus, association tests included only the typed subset. The only immune exposure information available for the cohort was CMV serostatus. In a later analysis, TCR association rates were found to vary across HLA loci, with the most associated TCRs seen for DRB1 alleles and the fewest for HLA-C alleles. A total of roughly 160 TCR beta chains were listed by the study as associated with cytomegalovirus. According to the authors, the approach could potentially be generalized to other disease states and immunological phenotypes. The classifier was reported to diagnose cytomegalovirus status with high specificity and sensitivity in both the original cohort and the validation cohort. A later genetic analysis associated a missense DCLRE1C variant with V-gene and J-gene trimming of TCR beta chains, and an independent cohort replicated the association. The earlier analysis of 587 of the donors excluded some 15 rarely observed V segments, including chromosome 9 orphons, because counts were too low. According to a later analysis, parvovirus B19, influenza, CMV and Epstein-Barr virus appeared linked to several top co-occurrence clusters. A later analysis found that most CMV-associated TCR beta chains appeared HLA-restricted, with HLA associations seemingly driven largely by CMV exposure. When HLA alleles, especially DR and DQ, strongly co-occurred, attributing TCR associations to individual alleles was difficult. Broadly in line with IMGT annotations, most TCR beta V segments showed up in productive rearrangements about 87% or about 30% of the time in an earlier analysis of 587 of the donors. Compared with the roughly 670-donor mean, donors in an Asian-associated ancestry cluster had fewer N-insertions in productive TCRs, according to a later genetic analysis. This cohort had only TCR beta chains sequenced, and the lack of alpha or paired-chain data limited which features could be detected. Compared with equally common non-associated chains, HLA-associated TCR beta chains in a later analysis were more clonally expanded and had lower generation probabilities. Some IMGT-functional V segments, including TRBV6-2 and TRBV6-3, could not be told apart with the 87-base-pair reads, so those segments were excluded. Linkage disequilibrium might explain the correlated functional status among segregating V segments, but an unknown experimental factor could not be excluded.

Note on this clone: What antigen it recognizes has not been identified. It has no much larger one-base neighbor in the sample; base qualities were not kept.

The protocol used for the library was the immunoSEQ multiplex PCR assay. The multiplex PCR relied on a mix of 60 forward primers for TCR Vbeta segments and 13 reverse primers for TCR Jbeta segments. The CDR3 region of rearranged TCR beta genes was amplified from genomic DNA with a multiplex PCR assay. On the Illumina HiSeq System, the amplified TCR beta libraries were sequenced as 87-base-pair reads. In the paper's pipeline: A later analysis tallied tens of millions of unique TCR beta chains across the approximately 670 repertoires, and some 10 million of those chains were shared by two or more donors. Raw reads were error-corrected and collapsed into unique sequences with a nearest-neighbor algorithm that merged closely related sequences to remove PCR and sequencing errors. CDR3 sequences were aligned to IMGT reference sequences to assign V, D and J gene segments. Each retained sequence needed at least a six-nucleotide match to both a V gene segment and a J gene segment. Rearrangements were classified as productive when the CDR3 lacked stop codons and remained in frame with V and J, and all other rearrangements were classified as non-productive. Following IMGT convention, CDR3 was defined as the stretch from the second conserved V-encoded cysteine up to the conserved J-encoded phenylalanine. The earlier analysis of roughly 590 of the donors excluded any sequence lacking an unambiguous match to a single V gene segment. In an earlier analysis of approximately 550 of the donors, V segments were called functional above 56.7% productive rearrangements and were called segregating when the between-donor standard deviation exceeded 5%. A statistical classification framework was built for diagnosing cytomegalovirus status from the catalog of TCR beta chain sequences. V and J gene assignment, in a later analysis, came from comparing TCR nucleotide sequences with IMGT/GENE-DB human TR gene sequences. In a later analysis, CDR3 sequences and most-parsimonious VDJ recombination scenarios were assigned using the TCRdist pipeline. A later analysis defined each TCR beta chain by its CDR3 amino acid sequence plus V-gene family, and excluded reads lacking a unique V-gene family. In a later analysis, fewer than 600 highly shared, low-generation-probability nucleotide sequences were removed to address suspected cross-contamination and a sequencing artifact. A later analysis calculated a clonal expansion index for each public chain from normalized within-repertoire ranks of inferred template counts. Generation probabilities in a later analysis came from a VDJ recombination model fitted to out-of-frame rearrangements, and those results were checked against IGoR. Hypergeometric tests were used in a later analysis to score TCR-TCR, TCR-HLA and TCR-CMV co-occurrence, with a repertoire-size bias correction applied to the TCR pairs. A later analysis estimated false discovery rates by permuting HLA or CMV assignments 20 times. In a later analysis, co-occurring TCRs were grouped with DBSCAN, and TCRdist sequence similarity was added when clustering was performed within HLA-allele-positive subsets. Co-occurrence clustering excluded repertoires with fewer than 30,000 or more than 120,000 public chains, plus five with anomalous nucleotide sharing. The table was pulled from immuneACCESS by TCRdb, which kept in-frame rearrangements only. Such tables lose some clones; where checked, under half of the loss comes from unresolved V genes, and the rest has no known cause. D and trimming come from the DNA, and the V and J calls and clone size come from that table. In all, the sample holds fewer than 120,000 clones, and more than 60% of those were seen once. The top ten clones comprise around 5.9% of the sample.

According to the germline V gene, CDR1 reads MNHEY and CDR2 reads SVGAGI. Trimming costs V 10 bases and J 12 bases, and their ends lie 18 bases apart. Counted from cysteine to phenylalanine, this CDR3 has 11 amino acids. Solely the CDR3 DNA is kept, with 33 bases framed from the first base. In total, 600 or so healthy bone marrow donors made up the cohort. At the time of sampling, every cohort member was nominally healthy, though immune exposures that went unrecorded were likely present. The donor tested CMV seropositive, placing the donor among the 289 seropositive members of the cohort. Every donor gave a peripheral blood sample, and the peripheral blood mononuclear cells from that sample were used for TCR beta sequencing. The Qiagen DNeasy Blood Extraction Kit was used to extract genomic DNA from the blood cell samples.

Sequenced: PBMCs. The TCR comes from a man younger than 45 in good health and CMV-seropositive. Recombination linked TRBV6-5 to TRBJ1-2; no D gene can be assigned with confidence. The CDR3 amino acid sequence is: CATHRGALDTF. The nucleotide sequence is given as TGTGCCACTCACCGGGGTGCCCTCGACACCTTC.